Each of the 9 T cell receptor beta chains below was sequenced from the same sample in a study of blood T cell repertoires in COVID-19. TCRdb keeps only in-frame clones here, not all; method: immunoSEQ multiplex PCR. This table has roughly 70,000 clones, around four fifths appearing once. What was sequenced was peripheral blood. The receptors here all came from a man aged 60-69 years with COVID-19, enrolled during active disease.

In its sample, this clone was seen many times. The CDR3 DNA reads as TGCGCCAGCAGTTTCGACAGCATGAACACTGAAGCTTTCTTT. Its translation: CASSFDSMNTEAFF. The chain uses TRBV5-1 and TRBJ1-1; maybe TRBD1 (5 bases). This CDR3 region has 14 residues. Trimming removed 5 bases at V and 0 bases at J, with 11 bases between. Germline V gives CDR1 SGHRS, CDR2 YFSETQ.

This clone showed up just a few times. This sequence joins TRBV5-1 and TRBJ1-5, with 8 bases aligning to TRBD1. Losses at the gene ends were 0 bases for V and 4 bases for J; bases not matched to a gene: 0. This CDR3 contains 14 residues. Looked up from germline, CDR1 is SGHRS and CDR2 is YFSETQ. This chain's CDR3 is CASSLGTGNQPQHF. The CDR3 DNA reads as TGCGCCAGCAGCTTGGGGACAGGGAATCAGCCCCAGCATTTT.

The chain employs TRBV19 and TRBJ1-2; no reliable D call. The V and J ends lost 5 bases and 5 bases respectively, with 9 bases between them. This CDR3 has 12 amino acids. Germline V gene data show CDR1 as LNHDA and CDR2 as SQIVND (reference sequence). Here the CDR3 reads CASSAQEYGYTF. CDR3 sequence (DNA): TGTGCCAGTAGTGCCCAGGAATATGGCTACACCTTC.

V gene TRBV11-2 combines with J gene TRBJ1-6; a weak D match, TRBD1 (5 bases). V was shortened by 4 bases and J by 10 bases, with 11 bases between the two germline ends. Per germline, CDR1 SGHAT and CDR2 FQNNGV. The CDR3 loop spans 13 amino acids. The CDR3 spells CASSSVSGSPLHF. CDR3 nucleotides: TGTGCCAGCAGCTCGGTATCAGGGTCACCCCTCCACTTT.

For this clone: The same CDR3 can be traced to other DNA sequences in this sample. This chain links TRBV5-5 with TRBJ2-7; D not resolved. Germline values: CDR1 SGHKS, CDR2 YYEKEE (reference sequence). The CDR3 covers 12 residues. The ends were cut back, 1 base at V and 3 bases at J, with 5 bases in the middle. This CDR3 reads CASSLNGYEQYF. CDR3 nucleotides: TGTGCCAGCAGCTTGAACGGCTACGAGCAGTACTTC.

V gene TRBV10-3 combines with J gene TRBJ2-3; 13 bases line up with TRBD2. Germline-derived CDR1 and CDR2 are ENHRY and SYGVKD. V lost 3 bases to trimming and J lost 2 bases; unmatched junction nucleotides: 8. CDR3 length: 18 amino acids. The CDR3 nucleotides are TGTGCCATCAGTGACTCTCCGGGACTAGCGGGGAACACAGATACGCAGTATTTT. It translates to CAISDSPGLAGNTDTQYF.

This chain links TRBV29-1 with TRBJ1-3; D is possibly TRBD1 (6 bases). The CDR3 is 15 amino acids. Trimming removed 5 bases at V and 0 bases at J, with 14 bases between. Germline assignment: CDR1 SQVTM and CDR2 ANQGSEA. The CDR3 nucleotides read TGCAGCGTTTCCGAGGGGACACTCTCTGGAAACACCATATATTTT. This gives the protein CSVSEGTLSGNTIYF.

This chain links TRBV24-1 with TRBJ1-2; 7 nucleotides line up with TRBD1. Germline CDR1 is KGHDR and CDR2 is SFDVKD. Trimming cost V 4 bases and J 6 bases; bases outside gene matches: 13. CDR3 length: 16 amino acids. This CDR3 reads CATSDSGTDVLNGYTF. The CDR3 DNA follows: TGTGCCACCAGTGACTCCGGGACAGACGTCCTTAATGGCTACACCTTC.

The V call is TRBV11-2, the J call TRBJ2-5; D possibly corresponds to TRBD1 (5 bases). CDR1 and CDR2 from the germline V gene are SGHAT and FQNNGV. The CDR3 runs to 14 residues. V gave up 1 base and J gave up 3 bases, with 9 bases separating them. CDR3 DNA: TGTGCCAGCAGCTTAGGGACAAGCAAAGAGACCCAGTACTTC. Translation gives CASSLGTSKETQYF.